Presented here are 16 T cell receptor beta chains from one specimen sequenced in a study of regulatory T cells in long-lasting Graves disease. Time point: newly diagnosed GD, antithyroid drugs for less than 3 months. Isolated PBMC RNA provided the starting material for the TCR library. In building TCR beta libraries, iRepertoire HTBI primers were used together with Arm-PCR of CDR3 regions. One entry per CDR3 protein, called by TCRdb with MiXCR from the multiplex PCR reads. This table holds around 360,000 distinct CDR3 sequences, 15% to 20% found once. This sample also belongs to another study, concerning T cells in Graves' hyperthyroidism and ophthalmopathy.

The sequencing here drew on peripheral blood mononuclear cells (PBMCs), taken at new diagnosis, from a patient treated with antithyroid drugs. The receptors come from a woman between 18 and 29 years old with Graves disease.

The chain has TRBV29-1 and TRBJ1-4; no clear D. Trimming took 4 bases from V and 7 from J, leaving 10 bases between them. The germline CDR1 and CDR2 sequences are SQVTM and ANQGSEA. The CDR3 totals 12 residues. The CDR3 region has the DNA TGCAGCGTTGCGGAGGAGATTGAAAAACTGTTTTTT. Amino acids: CSVAEEIEKLFF.

This clonotype was seen only a few times. The gene calls are TRBV15 and TRBJ2-5; possibly TRBD1 or TRBD2 for D (5 bases each). The CDR3 contains 16 residues. Germline CDR1 is LNHNV and CDR2 is YYDKDF (reference sequence). V was cut by 3 bases and J by 4 bases, with 18 bases left in between. In DNA, the CDR3 is TGTGCCACCAGCAGGGTACCGGGAAGGGGTGGAGAGACCCAGTACTTC. It translates to CATSRVPGRGGETQYF.

This clonotype was counted at least ten times. The rearrangement links TRBV28 to TRBJ1-1; 7 bases line up with TRBD1. The CDR3 runs 14 residues. The germline CDR1 and CDR2 sequences are MDHEN and SYDVKM. The V gene end was trimmed by 5 bases and the J gene end by 6 bases; junction bases not matched to a gene: 9. CDR3 amino acids: CASSPRDRVPEAFF. The CDR3 DNA reads as TGTGCCAGCAGTCCTCGCGACAGGGTACCTGAAGCTTTCTTT. The whole variable domain, filled in from reference TRBV28 and TRBJ1-1, reads DVKVTQSSRYLVKRTGEKVFLECVQDMDHENMFWYRQDPGLGLRLIYFSYDVKMKEKGDIPEGYSVSREKKERFSLILESASTNQTSMYLCASSPRDRVPEAFFGQGTRLTVV.

This clonotype turned up a few times. The gene calls are TRBV30 and TRBJ2-2; 9 positions match TRBD2. The CDR3 runs to 14 residues. J gave up 5 bases and V 0 bases, and 1 base lay outside the gene matches. Germline CDR1 is GTSNPN and CDR2 is SVGIG (reference sequence). The CDR3 region is CAWSVAGGTGELFF. CDR3 sequence (DNA): TGTGCCTGGAGTGTAGCGGGGGGAACCGGGGAGCTGTTTTTT.

This clonotype was counted at least ten times. CDR3 residues: CASSHTVGGNTEAFF. As DNA, the CDR3 is TGTGCCAGCAGCCATACAGTCGGAGGGAACACTGAAGCTTTCTTT. The chain is built from TRBV12-3 or TRBV12-4 and TRBJ1-1; no clear D. The V and J ends lost 6 bases and 1 base respectively, with 15 bases between them. The CDR3 has 15 residues.

This clonotype was observed many times. The CDR3: CASSATSGNSNEQFF. The CDR3 DNA follows: TGTGCCAGCAGCGCGACTAGCGGGAATTCCAATGAGCAGTTCTTC. V usage is TRBV9 and J usage is TRBJ2-1; 11 bases line up with TRBD2. After removal of 3 bases from V and 6 bases from J, the junction contained 5 bases not matched to a gene. The CDR3 loop spans 15 amino acids. CDR1 SGDLS and CDR2 YYNGEE come from the germline V gene.

This clonotype was picked up many times. This rearrangement joins TRBV11-2 to TRBJ1-1; no clear D. This CDR3 has 18 residues. CDR1 and CDR2 from the germline V gene are SGHAT and FQNNGV. With 0 bases removed from V and 3 bases from J, the gap between germline ends came to 20 bases. As DNA, the CDR3 is TGTGCCAGCAGCTTAGAAAGTGGTCACCATCTCGTGGACACTGAAGCTTTCTTT. It translates to CASSLESGHHLVDTEAFF.

In this sample, this clonotype turned up a few times. The rearrangement joins TRBV12-3 or TRBV12-4 to TRBJ2-7, with D maybe TRBD2 (7 bases). CDR3 size: 14 residues. V lost 8 bases and J lost 7, with 21 bases in between. The CDR3 DNA reads TGTGCCAGCGCCCTTGGGGGGGGGGGCTGGGAGCAGTACTTC. This translates into CASALGGGGWEQYF.

This clonotype appeared a few times. One end of the junction varies from germline; a read error may be responsible. The V call is TRBV24-1, the J call TRBJ2-2; 7 nucleotides agree with TRBD2. Germline-derived CDR1 and CDR2 are KGHDR and SFDVKD. CDR3 size: 17 residues. CDR3 loop: CATSDPLGAGNTGGLFF. In DNA, the CDR3 is TGTGCCACCAGTGACCCCCTTGGAGCGGGGAACACCGGGGGGCTGTTTTTT.

The table lists this clonotype with many counts. The chain has TRBV12-3 or TRBV12-4 and TRBJ2-7, with 9 positions matching TRBD2. This CDR3 spans 14 amino acids. V dropped 0 bases and J dropped 6; count of bases not matched to a gene: 3. For the CDR3, the DNA is TGTGCCAGCAGTTTAGCTAGCGGGAGAGTCGAGCAGTACTTC. As protein: CASSLASGRVEQYF.

The chain recombines TRBV28 with TRBJ2-7, with TRBD2 matching 10 bases. V lost 7 bases, J lost 6 bases, and 9 bases stayed unmatched. From germline, CDR1 is MDHEN and CDR2 SYDVKM. This CDR3 region has 14 residues. CDR3 amino acids: CASKSGGARGEQYF. The CDR3 DNA reads TGTGCCAGCAAAAGCGGGGGGGCCCGGGGCGAGCAGTACTTC.

This clonotype was seen a few times. This chain uses TRBV27 with TRBJ1-5; D unresolved. V gave up 0 bases and J gave up 3 bases, with 9 bases separating them. This CDR3 region has 15 residues. Germline V gene data show CDR1 as MNHEY and CDR2 as SMNVEV (reference sequence). The CDR3 DNA reads as TGTGCCAGCAGTTTATCAAGCGGGTTCAATCAGCCCCAGCATTTT. Protein product: CASSLSSGFNQPQHF.

The V call is TRBV4-1, the J call TRBJ2-1, with TRBD2 matching over 9 bases. Germline-derived CDR1 and CDR2 are MGHRA and YSYEKL. The CDR3 contains 16 residues. J lost 10 bases, V lost 0 bases, and 10 bases had no gene match. The CDR3 here is CASSQDLGLAIREQFF. The CDR3 DNA reads TGCGCCAGCAGCCAAGATCTTGGACTAGCGATTAGGGAGCAGTTCTTC.

The chain carries TRBV27 and TRBJ2-1; D is unresolved. Germline values: CDR1 MNHEY, CDR2 SMNVEV (reference sequence). Trimming left V 3 bases short and J 10 bases short, with 13 bases between. CDR3 length equals 13 residues. The CDR3 DNA reads TGTGCCAGCAGTTTTCGGCAGACCGCCGAGCAGTTCTTC. Residues: CASSFRQTAEQFF.

The CDR3 DNA sequence: TGTGCCAGCAGTATCCAGGGATTTCACTATGGCTACACCTTC. Translating gives CASSIQGFHYGYTF. This chain uses TRBV7-9 with TRBJ1-2; maybe TRBD1 (5 bases). The CDR3 covers 14 residues. Germline values: CDR1 SEHNR, CDR2 FQNEAQ (reference sequence). V lost 6 bases to trimming and J lost 3 bases, with 14 bases between them.

The V call is TRBV11-2, the J call TRBJ2-5; weak D call: TRBD2 (6 bases). Germline values: CDR1 SGHAT, CDR2 FQNNGV. CDR3 length equals 16 residues. The V and J ends lost 1 base and 1 base respectively, with 13 bases between them. CDR3 nucleotide sequence: TGTGCCAGCAGCTTAGGGATGGAGGGGACCCAAGAGACCCAGTACTTC. Residues: CASSLGMEGTQETQYF.